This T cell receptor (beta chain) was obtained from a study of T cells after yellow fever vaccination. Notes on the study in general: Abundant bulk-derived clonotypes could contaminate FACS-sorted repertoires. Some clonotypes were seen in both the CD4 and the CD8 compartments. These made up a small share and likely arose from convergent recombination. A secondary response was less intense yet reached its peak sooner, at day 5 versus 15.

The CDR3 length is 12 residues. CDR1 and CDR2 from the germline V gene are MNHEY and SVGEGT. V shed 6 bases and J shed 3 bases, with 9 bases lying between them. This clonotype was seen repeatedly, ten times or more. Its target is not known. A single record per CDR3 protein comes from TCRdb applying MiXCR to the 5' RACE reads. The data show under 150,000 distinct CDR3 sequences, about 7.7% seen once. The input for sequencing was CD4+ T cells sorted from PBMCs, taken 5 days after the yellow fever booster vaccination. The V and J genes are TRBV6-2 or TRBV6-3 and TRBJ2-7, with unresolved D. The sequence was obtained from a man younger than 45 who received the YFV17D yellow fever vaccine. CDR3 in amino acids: CASSKIHYEQYF. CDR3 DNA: TGTGCCAGCAGCAAAATCCACTACGAGCAGTACTTC.